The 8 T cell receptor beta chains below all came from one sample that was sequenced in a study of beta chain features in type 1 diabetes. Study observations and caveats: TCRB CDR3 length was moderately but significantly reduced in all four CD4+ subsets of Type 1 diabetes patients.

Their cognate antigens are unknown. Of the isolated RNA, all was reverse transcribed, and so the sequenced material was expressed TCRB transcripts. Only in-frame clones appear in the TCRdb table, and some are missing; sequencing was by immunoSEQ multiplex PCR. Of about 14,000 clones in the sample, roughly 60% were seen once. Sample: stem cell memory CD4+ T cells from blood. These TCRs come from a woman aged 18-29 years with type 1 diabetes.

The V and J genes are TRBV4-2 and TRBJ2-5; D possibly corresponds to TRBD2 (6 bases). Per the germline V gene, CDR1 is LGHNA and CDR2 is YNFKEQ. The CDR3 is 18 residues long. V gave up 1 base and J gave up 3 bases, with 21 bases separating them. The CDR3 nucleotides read TGTGCCAGCAGCCAAGGGGGAGGTTCGGACGCGGGGAAAGAGACCCAGTACTTC. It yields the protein CASSQGGGSDAGKETQYF.

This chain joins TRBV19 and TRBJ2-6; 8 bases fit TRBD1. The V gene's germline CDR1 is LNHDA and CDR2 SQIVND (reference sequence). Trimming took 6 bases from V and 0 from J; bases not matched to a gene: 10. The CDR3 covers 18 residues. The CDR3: CASSERQGRLSGANVLTF. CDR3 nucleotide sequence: TGTGCCAGTAGCGAACGACAGGGGCGACTCTCTGGGGCCAACGTCCTGACTTTC.

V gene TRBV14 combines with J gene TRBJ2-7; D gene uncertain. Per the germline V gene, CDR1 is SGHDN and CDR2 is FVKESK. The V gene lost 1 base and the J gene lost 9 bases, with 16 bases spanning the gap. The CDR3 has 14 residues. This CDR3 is CASSQVGRKTGQYF. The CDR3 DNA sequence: TGTGCCAGCAGCCAAGTGGGTCGAAAGACGGGGCAGTACTTC.

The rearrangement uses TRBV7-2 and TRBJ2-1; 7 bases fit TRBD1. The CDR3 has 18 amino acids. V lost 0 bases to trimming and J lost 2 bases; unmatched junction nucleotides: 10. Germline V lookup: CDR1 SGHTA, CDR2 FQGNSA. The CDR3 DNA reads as TGTGCCAGCAGCTTAGCCCTTACCAGACAGGGTCCCTACAATGAGCAGTTCTTC. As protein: CASSLALTRQGPYNEQFF.

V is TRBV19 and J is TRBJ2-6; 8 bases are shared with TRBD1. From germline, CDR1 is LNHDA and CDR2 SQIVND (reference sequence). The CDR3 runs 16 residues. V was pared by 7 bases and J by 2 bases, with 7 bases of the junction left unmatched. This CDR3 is CASTGQGFPGANVLTF. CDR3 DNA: TGTGCCAGTACAGGACAGGGTTTCCCTGGGGCCAACGTCCTGACTTTC.

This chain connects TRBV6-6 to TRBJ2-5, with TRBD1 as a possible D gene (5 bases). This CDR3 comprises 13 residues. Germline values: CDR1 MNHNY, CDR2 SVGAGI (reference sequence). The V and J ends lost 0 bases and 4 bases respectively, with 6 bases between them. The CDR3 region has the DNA TGTGCCAGCAGTTACTCCAGGGTAGAGACCCAGTACTTC. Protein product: CASSYSRVETQYF.

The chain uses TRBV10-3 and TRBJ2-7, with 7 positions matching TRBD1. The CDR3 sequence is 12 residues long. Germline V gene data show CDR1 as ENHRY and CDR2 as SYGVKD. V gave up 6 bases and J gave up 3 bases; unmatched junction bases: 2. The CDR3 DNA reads TGTGCCATCAGACGGGACAGCTACGAGCAGTACTTC. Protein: CAIRRDSYEQYF.

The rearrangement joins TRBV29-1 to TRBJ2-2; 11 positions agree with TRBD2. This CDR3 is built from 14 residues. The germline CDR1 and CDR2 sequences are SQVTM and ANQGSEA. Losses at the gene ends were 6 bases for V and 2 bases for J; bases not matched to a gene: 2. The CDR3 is CSVGTSGNTGELFF. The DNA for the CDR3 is TGCAGCGTGGGGACTAGCGGAAACACCGGGGAGCTGTTTTTT.